This T cell receptor beta chain was identified in a study of blood T cell repertoires in COVID-19 (dated by TCRdb to about 2020). About the full investigation: Collaborator samples came from the United States, Italy and Spain and covered acute and convalescent phases of COVID-19. The material from the prospective study consisted of cDNA or gDNA derived from T cells, B-cell-depleted T cells, or PBMCs. Deeply sampled blood TCRbeta repertoires from subjects exposed to, actively infected with, or recovered from COVID-19 were included in the dataset. A freely available public database, intended as a resource for researchers studying the immune response to SARS-CoV-2, is where the repertoires were released. Samples were obtained from the ongoing ImmuneRACE study (first 160 participants) and from 1,254 subjects provided by 6 global collaborators. Nearly every sample came with metadata listing a de-identified subject ID, COVID-19 status, age in years and sex. Where available, HLA class I and class II types were taken from metadata supplied by the sample provider and were not determined by assay-based typing. Summary of the overall study and its limitations: Clinical and demographic metadata were provided uncurated, with the amount varying by source and participant.

From the germline V gene (reference sequence), CDR1 is LGHDT and CDR2 is YNNKEL. Germline trimming: 1 base from V, 4 bases from J; junction bases outside gene matches: 9. The CDR3, from cysteine to phenylalanine, totals 17 residues. Here the CDR3 DNA is all that survives: 51 bases in frame from base 1. The collaborating institutions used their own protocols to collect whole blood in K2EDTA tubes. For TCRbeta analysis, collaborators shipped samples in one of three forms: frozen whole blood, isolated PBMCs, or DNA extracted from either of those sample types. This clone was observed a single time. No antigen is known for it. The input lacks base qualities; no much larger clone sits a single base away. TCRbeta CDR3 regions were amplified from genomic DNA by means of the immunoSEQ Assay, a bias-controlled multiplex PCR. Under the source paper's analysis protocol: Within the assay, amplification of reference gene primers was used to estimate how many nucleated cells each sample contained. Sequence reads were collapsed and filtered to measure the absolute abundance of every unique TCRbeta CDR3 rearrangement. Productive Simpson clonality was computed per sample as the square root of Simpson's diversity index over productive rearrangements. Entries here come from immuneACCESS through TCRdb and include only in-frame sequences with V and J called. Some clones fail to appear in such tables; in the studies checked, an unresolved V gene covers under half of the shortfall, and the cause of the remainder is unknown. That table gives V, J and clone size, and the DNA gave D and trimming. This sample has 55,000 or so clones in its table, and about 87% of those were observed once. The ten largest clones capture about 7% of the sample.

The chain is encoded by TRBV3-1 (or the pseudogene TRBV3-2) joined to TRBJ1-5; 8 middle bases align to TRBD1. Sequencing was carried out using peripheral blood. This clonotype was sampled from a man in his 60s with active or convalescent COVID-19. The DNA sequence follows: TGTGCCAGCAGCCAAGCAGGGCAGGGGGCAGGTAATCAGCCCCAGCATTTT. Translated, this is CASSQAGQGAGNQPQHF.